A selection of T cell receptor beta chains follows, all from one sample in a study of monozygotic twins with cystic fibrosis. Data came from immunoSEQ multiplex PCR; TCRdb stores just in-frame clones and leaves some out. The sample has approximately 28,000 clones; about 82% are singletons. Material: blood. Receptors were obtained from a girl aged 2-10 years with cystic fibrosis. Both conserved end residues are part of each CDR3. The order of the fields is V gene, clone size, J gene, D gene, CDR3 DNA, CDR3 protein. The D gene is left open where the match is weak. Clone size is shown for a subset of rows, as once, few, many or a class of expanded clone.

V gene: TRBV27; clone size: once; J gene: TRBJ2-5; D gene: TRBD1; CDR3 DNA: TGTGCCAGCAGTTTATCACAGGGGATAGAGACCCAGTACTTC; CDR3 protein: CASSLSQGIETQYF
V gene: TRBV6-5; clone size: -; J gene: TRBJ1-2; D gene: -; CDR3 DNA: TGTGCCAGCAGTTACGGCCGGGATGGCTACACCTTC; CDR3 protein: CASSYGRDGYTF
V gene: TRBV2; clone size: -; J gene: TRBJ2-2; D gene: -; CDR3 DNA: TGTGCCAGCAGGACACTTAGAGGACACACCGGGGAGCTGTTTTTT; CDR3 protein: CASRTLRGHTGELFF
V gene: TRBV9; clone size: once; J gene: TRBJ1-2; D gene: -; CDR3 DNA: TGTGCCAGCAGCGTAGCTTCCACCCCCATCAGGGGAGATTTGGATGGCTACACCTTC; CDR3 protein: CASSVASTPIRGDLDGYTF
V gene: TRBV7-2; clone size: -; J gene: TRBJ1-2; D gene: TRBD1; CDR3 DNA: TGTGCCAGCAGCAAGAGACAGGGAAACTATGGCTACACCTTC; CDR3 protein: CASSKRQGNYGYTF
V gene: TRBV2; clone size: -; J gene: TRBJ1-1; D gene: -; CDR3 DNA: TGTGCCAGCAGTGAAGTACCAGAAGCTTTCTTT; CDR3 protein: CASSEVPEAFF
V gene: TRBV30; clone size: -; J gene: TRBJ1-2; D gene: -; CDR3 DNA: TGTGCCTGGAAGGTGTGGGACTTACCTCACGGCTACACCTTC; CDR3 protein: CAWKVWDLPHGYTF
V gene: TRBV28; clone size: -; J gene: TRBJ1-1; D gene: -; CDR3 DNA: TGTGCCAGCAGGCGACGAACTGAAGCTTTCTTT; CDR3 protein: CASRRRTEAFF
V gene: TRBV18; clone size: -; J gene: TRBJ1-1; D gene: -; CDR3 DNA: TGTGCCAGCTCACCAGTGGGGAGCACTGAAGCTTTCTTT; CDR3 protein: CASSPVGSTEAFF
V gene: TRBV5-1; clone size: -; J gene: TRBJ2-2; D gene: -; CDR3 DNA: TGCGCCAGCAGCTTGGGGACGAACACCGGGGAGCTGTTTTTT; CDR3 protein: CASSLGTNTGELFF
V gene: TRBV4-1; clone size: few; J gene: TRBJ1-5; D gene: -; CDR3 DNA: TGCGCCAGCAGCCAAGATCTAAGGCAGCCCCAGCATTTT; CDR3 protein: CASSQDLRQPQHF
V gene: TRBV28; clone size: few; J gene: TRBJ1-1; D gene: -; CDR3 DNA: TGTGCCAGCAGACGATTTACAGGGTGGCCTGAAGCTTTCTTT; CDR3 protein: CASRRFTGWPEAFF
V gene: TRBV6-1; clone size: -; J gene: TRBJ2-3; D gene: -; CDR3 DNA: TGTGCCAGCAGTATAGGGACGGTCGGTACAGATACGCAGTATTTT; CDR3 protein: CASSIGTVGTDTQYF
V gene: TRBV6-6; clone size: -; J gene: TRBJ2-5; D gene: TRBD2; CDR3 DNA: TGTGCCAGCAGAGCTTTAGCGGGAAACGGGACCCAGTACTTC; CDR3 protein: CASRALAGNGTQYF
V gene: TRBV4-1; clone size: -; J gene: TRBJ1-2; D gene: -; CDR3 DNA: TGCGCCAGCAGCCAAGACCTTCGGAACTATGGCTACACCTTC; CDR3 protein: CASSQDLRNYGYTF
V gene: TRBV5-1; clone size: -; J gene: TRBJ2-2; D gene: -; CDR3 DNA: TGCGCCAGCAGCGCGGGACTCTCGAAGAACACCGGGGAGCTGTTTTTT; CDR3 protein: CASSAGLSKNTGELFF
V gene: TRBV5-1; clone size: -; J gene: TRBJ2-5; D gene: TRBD1; CDR3 DNA: TGCGCCAGCAGCTTGGCGACAGGGGCCCAAGAGACCCAGTACTTC; CDR3 protein: CASSLATGAQETQYF
V gene: TRBV19; clone size: -; J gene: TRBJ1-2; D gene: -; CDR3 DNA: TGTGCCTCGAATCGGTGGGGGTCCTATGGCTACACCTTC; CDR3 protein: CASNRWGSYGYTF
V gene: TRBV9; clone size: -; J gene: TRBJ2-3; D gene: TRBD2; CDR3 DNA: TGTGCCAGCAGCGTAGCCGGGGTTAGCGGGTTTACAGATACGCAGTATTTT; CDR3 protein: CASSVAGVSGFTDTQYF
V gene: TRBV9; clone size: -; J gene: TRBJ2-1; D gene: -; CDR3 DNA: TGTGCCAGCAGCGTAGGACTCTTAAACAATGAGCAGTTCTTC; CDR3 protein: CASSVGLLNNEQFF
V gene: TRBV18; clone size: -; J gene: TRBJ2-3; D gene: TRBD2; CDR3 DNA: TGTGCCAGCTCAAAGACTAGCGGGAGCACAGATACGCAGTATTTT; CDR3 protein: CASSKTSGSTDTQYF
V gene: TRBV6-6; clone size: -; J gene: TRBJ1-4; D gene: -; CDR3 DNA: TGTGCCACCCTAAAGGGTGATGGCGAAAAACTGTTTTTT; CDR3 protein: CATLKGDGEKLFF
V gene: TRBV13; clone size: once; J gene: TRBJ2-3; D gene: -; CDR3 DNA: TGTGCCAGCAGCCGCCGGACAGGCGGGATACCCACAGATACGCAGTATTTT; CDR3 protein: CASSRRTGGIPTDTQYF
V gene: TRBV7-2; clone size: -; J gene: TRBJ1-2; D gene: -; CDR3 DNA: TGTGCCAGCAGCTACCGAATTGGAGGACAAAGCTACACCTTC; CDR3 protein: CASSYRIGGQSYTF
V gene: TRBV4-2; clone size: -; J gene: TRBJ2-6; D gene: -; CDR3 DNA: TGTGCCAGCAGCGAAGAAAGCGGGCGAGGGGCCAACGTCCTGACTTTC; CDR3 protein: CASSEESGRGANVLTF
V gene: TRBV30; clone size: -; J gene: TRBJ1-1; D gene: TRBD1; CDR3 DNA: TGTGCCTGGTCGCACAGGGGCGATCCCATGAACACTGAAGCTTTCTTT; CDR3 protein: CAWSHRGDPMNTEAFF
V gene: TRBV29-1; clone size: few; J gene: TRBJ1-1; D gene: -; CDR3 DNA: TGCAGCGTCAAACAGGGTGAAACTGAAGCTTTCTTT; CDR3 protein: CSVKQGETEAFF
V gene: TRBV7-8; clone size: -; J gene: TRBJ2-1; D gene: TRBD2; CDR3 DNA: TGTGCCAGCAGCTTCCTTAGCGGGAGGAACAATGAGCAGTTCTTC; CDR3 protein: CASSFLSGRNNEQFF
V gene: TRBV30; clone size: -; J gene: TRBJ1-2; D gene: -; CDR3 DNA: TGTGCCTGGAGTAGGACGGACCGAAACTATGGCTACACCTTC; CDR3 protein: CAWSRTDRNYGYTF
V gene: TRBV19; clone size: -; J gene: TRBJ1-2; D gene: -; CDR3 DNA: TGTGCCAGTAGTATAACCCTGGGGGGCATACGCGGCTATGGCTACACCTTC; CDR3 protein: CASSITLGGIRGYGYTF
V gene: TRBV5-1; clone size: -; J gene: TRBJ1-4; D gene: TRBD1; CDR3 DNA: TGCGCCAGCAGCCCAGGGGGCGGCTCTGAAAAACTGTTTTTT; CDR3 protein: CASSPGGGSEKLFF